Listed below are T cell receptor beta chains from one sample, sequenced in a study of T cells in Graves' hyperthyroidism and ophthalmopathy. From the multiplex PCR reads, TCRdb called clonotypes with MiXCR, one entry per CDR3 protein. In the table there are 550,000 to 600,000 distinct CDR3 sequences, over 15% of which are singletons. Sequenced input: blood. These receptors originate from a woman aged 18-30 years with Graves' hyperthyroidism. CDR3s include the opening cysteine and the closing phenylalanine or tryptophan. D genes are given only for firm matches. Size is stated for part of the rows, as once, few or many counts, or as a class when the clone is expanded.

J: TRBJ2-7; V: TRBV5-1; D: TRBD2; size: many; DNA: TGCGCCAGCAGTAGGGTGGTAGCGGGATTCGACGAGCAGTACTTC; CDR3: CASSRVVAGFDEQYF
J: TRBJ1-1; V: TRBV9; D: -; size: few; DNA: TGTGCCAGCAGGAGTGAGGTGAACACTGAAGCTTTCTTT; CDR3: CASRSEVNTEAFF
J: TRBJ2-1; V: TRBV18; D: TRBD1; size: many; DNA: TGTGCCAGCTTCGGGCAGGGGGCGCGACAACAGTTCTTC; CDR3: CASFGQGARQQFF
J: TRBJ2-5; V: TRBV7-3; D: TRBD2; size: -; DNA: TGTGCCAGCAGCCCCCTAGGGACTAGCAAAGAGACCCAGTACTTC; CDR3: CASSPLGTSKETQYF
J: TRBJ2-4; V: TRBV27; D: -; size: -; DNA: TGTGCCAGCAGTTTATGGGGGGGGCAGGGAAACATTCAGTACTTC; CDR3: CASSLWGGQGNIQYF
J: TRBJ2-1; V: TRBV29-1; D: -; size: -; DNA: TGCAGCGGCAGAGGGGACGGTTACAATGAGCAGTTCTTC; CDR3: CSGRGDGYNEQFF
J: TRBJ2-1; V: TRBV20-1; D: TRBD2; size: many; DNA: TGCAGTGCAAGTAGCGGGAGAATCTACAATGAGCAGTTCTTC; CDR3: CSASSGRIYNEQFF
J: TRBJ2-7; V: TRBV6-9; D: -; size: -; DNA: TGTGCCAGCAGTCCGCACAGGGACTCCTACGAGCAGTACTTC; CDR3: CASSPHRDSYEQYF
J: TRBJ1-2; V: TRBV7-9; D: TRBD1; size: -; DNA: TGTGCCAGCAGCGCCACCGGGACAGGGACTATCTATAGCTGCACCTTC; CDR3: CASSATGTGTIYSCTF
J: TRBJ1-5; V: TRBV7-6; D: TRBD1; size: many; DNA: TGTGCCAGCAGCCCCAGGACAGGGGGATCACAGCCCCAGCATTTT; CDR3: CASSPRTGGSQPQHF
J: TRBJ2-4; V: TRBV4-3; D: -; size: few; DNA: TGCGCCAGCAGCCAAAGGGTTCCCAAAAACATTCAGTACTTC; CDR3: CASSQRVPKNIQYF
J: TRBJ1-1; V: TRBV6-2/TRBV6-3; D: -; size: -; DNA: TGTGCCAGCAGTTACCTGGGGCCGAACACTGAAGCTTTCTTT; CDR3: CASSYLGPNTEAFF
J: TRBJ1-5; V: TRBV30; D: -; size: -; DNA: TGTGCCTGGAGACCAACGGGGGGAAATCAGCCCCAGCATTTT; CDR3: CAWRPTGGNQPQHF
J: TRBJ2-7; V: TRBV6-2/TRBV6-3; D: -; size: once; DNA: TGTGCCAGCAGTTACACCCCAGGCTACGAGCAGTACTTC; CDR3: CASSYTPGYEQYF
J: TRBJ2-7; V: TRBV12-3/TRBV12-4; D: -; size: -; DNA: TGTGCCAGCAGTTTCGTGTTCCACGAGCAGTACTTC; CDR3: CASSFVFHEQYF
J: TRBJ2-1; V: TRBV24-1; D: TRBD2; size: many; DNA: TGTGCCACCAGTGACTGGGGACTAGCGGGCCTCAATTCCTACAATGAGCAGTTCTTC; CDR3: CATSDWGLAGLNSYNEQFF
J: TRBJ2-2; V: TRBV28; D: -; size: many; DNA: TGTGCCAGCACCACCCTGGTGGCGTGGAACGGGGAGCTGTTTTTT; CDR3: CASTTLVAWNGELFF
J: TRBJ1-1; V: TRBV3-1; D: -; size: many; DNA: TGTGCCAGCAGCCCGCTGGGGTACACTGAAGCTTTCTTT; CDR3: CASSPLGYTEAFF
J: TRBJ2-7; V: TRBV6-1; D: TRBD1; size: -; DNA: TGTGCCAGCAGCCGTCCGCGGGGGACAGGGGCCGGGGAGCAGTACTTC; CDR3: CASSRPRGTGAGEQYF
J: TRBJ2-2; V: TRBV29-1; D: TRBD2; size: -; DNA: TGCAGCGGGTATCGGGCGGGGGGCCCCGGGGAGCTGTTTTTT; CDR3: CSGYRAGGPGELFF
J: TRBJ1-5; V: TRBV6-1; D: TRBD1; size: -; DNA: TGTGCCAGCAGTTTCGGACAGGGGACCGGGCAGAGCAATCAGCCCCAGCATTTT; CDR3: CASSFGQGTGQSNQPQHF
J: TRBJ2-7; V: TRBV3-1; D: -; size: few; DNA: TGTGCCAGCAGCCAATCCACGGGGGACGACTACGAGCAGTACTTC; CDR3: CASSQSTGDDYEQYF
J: TRBJ1-3; V: TRBV10-3; D: -; size: few; DNA: TGTGCCATCAGTGAGCCTTATTCGACTCGCGGAAACACCATATATTTT; CDR3: CAISEPYSTRGNTIYF
J: TRBJ1-1; V: TRBV5-1; D: -; size: many; DNA: TGCGCCAGCAGCCCAAACGCGGGGATGAACACTGAAGCTTTCTTT; CDR3: CASSPNAGMNTEAFF
J: TRBJ2-2; V: TRBV29-1; D: TRBD1; size: few; DNA: TGCAGCGTGCACCGGGACAGTCACTCCTCGGGGGAGCTGTTTTTT; CDR3: CSVHRDSHSSGELFF
J: TRBJ1-1; V: TRBV6-1; D: -; size: -; DNA: TGTGCCAGCAAGTGGGTAAATCGTTCTGAAGCTTTCTTT; CDR3: CASKWVNRSEAFF
J: TRBJ2-4; V: TRBV5-6; D: TRBD1; size: -; DNA: TGTGCCAGCAGCTCTCTTGGACAGGACAAAAACATTCAGTACTTC; CDR3: CASSSLGQDKNIQYF
J: TRBJ2-3; V: TRBV20-1; D: TRBD2; size: many; DNA: TGCAGTGCTAGAAACGATGGACTAGCGGGAGGCCCCGCTAGGGCAGATACGCAGTATTTT; CDR3: CSARNDGLAGGPARADTQYF
J: TRBJ2-4; V: TRBV3-1; D: -; size: many; DNA: TGTGCCAGCAGCCAATCAGGGTTCGGGAACATTCAGTACTTC; CDR3: CASSQSGFGNIQYF
J: TRBJ2-2; V: TRBV5-1; D: TRBD1; size: many; DNA: TGCGCCAGCAGCGGACCGGGACAGGGCGCCGGGGAGCTGTTTTTT; CDR3: CASSGPGQGAGELFF
J: TRBJ2-1; V: TRBV12-3/TRBV12-4; D: -; size: many; DNA: TGTGCCAGCAGTTTAAATTGGGGGGCCAATGAGCAGTTCTTC; CDR3: CASSLNWGANEQFF
J: TRBJ1-4; V: TRBV6-1; D: -; size: -; DNA: TGTGCCGACTTCACGGGACGTGAAAAACTGTTTTTT; CDR3: CADFTGREKLFF
J: TRBJ1-5; V: TRBV7-9; D: -; size: -; DNA: TGTGCCAGCAGCATAGGTACAGGGAGCAATCAGCCCCAGCATTTT; CDR3: CASSIGTGSNQPQHF
J: TRBJ1-2; V: TRBV4-3; D: TRBD1; size: few; DNA: TGCGCCAGCAGCCAAAGGGGACAGGGGGCGCCTGGCTACACCTTC; CDR3: CASSQRGQGAPGYTF
J: TRBJ2-7; V: TRBV6-1; D: TRBD2; size: -; DNA: TGTGCCAGCAGGGTCTCACTAGCGGAACTAGACTACGAGCAGTACTTC; CDR3: CASRVSLAELDYEQYF
J: TRBJ2-1; V: TRBV10-3; D: -; size: few; DNA: TGTGCCATCAGTGAATCCATCCCGAGACTAGGCCCCCACGGGCAGTTCTTC; CDR3: CAISESIPRLGPHGQFF
J: TRBJ2-3; V: TRBV5-4; D: -; size: -; DNA: TGTGCCAGCAGCTTGGGGGGGGAAGTAACAGATACGCAGTATTTT; CDR3: CASSLGGEVTDTQYF
J: TRBJ1-5; V: TRBV4-2; D: TRBD1; size: few; DNA: TGTGCCAGCAGCCAAGATGGCGGACAGGTCGGTCAGCCCCAGCATTTT; CDR3: CASSQDGGQVGQPQHF
J: TRBJ2-3; V: TRBV7-2; D: TRBD2; size: many; DNA: TGTGCCAGCAGCTTACTCCCCGGGGGGAGGGCCATAGATACGCAGTATTTT; CDR3: CASSLLPGGRAIDTQYF
J: TRBJ2-1; V: TRBV7-2; D: TRBD1; size: -; DNA: TGTGCCAGCAGCCAACCGGACAGGGGCCACAATGAGCAGTTCTTC; CDR3: CASSQPDRGHNEQFF
J: TRBJ1-5; V: TRBV6-1; D: -; size: few; DNA: TGTGCCAGCAGTAGGAGGAGTACGGGCAATCAGCCCCAGCATTTT; CDR3: CASSRRSTGNQPQHF
J: TRBJ1-4; V: TRBV7-6; D: -; size: few; DNA: TGTGCCAGCAGCTTAGCGAAGGGCTGGGGAAGTGAAAAACTGTTTTTT; CDR3: CASSLAKGWGSEKLFF
J: TRBJ1-2; V: TRBV20-1; D: -; size: many; DNA: TGCAGTGCTAGGGAAGGGGACTATGGCTACACCTTC; CDR3: CSAREGDYGYTF
J: TRBJ2-3; V: TRBV13; D: -; size: many; DNA: TGTGCCAGCAGCTTACTTATCCCAGATACGCAGTATTTT; CDR3: CASSLLIPDTQYF
J: TRBJ2-1; V: TRBV2; D: -; size: few; DNA: TGTGCCAGCAGGGGTGGGGGTCACAATGAGCAGTTCTTC; CDR3: CASRGGGHNEQFF
J: TRBJ1-5; V: TRBV4-3; D: -; size: -; DNA: TGCGCCAGCAGCCAAGTTAGCGGAAGACAGCCCCAGCATTTT; CDR3: CASSQVSGRQPQHF